This T cell receptor (beta chain) is from a study of CD8 T cells in ankylosing spondylitis. Comments on this clonotype: Its antigen is not identified.

For TCR beta, libraries came from quantitative 5'-RACE with molecular barcodes. TCRdb independently ran MiXCR on the 5' RACE reads; one entry per CDR3 protein. The repertoire includes 700,000 to 1,000,000 distinct CDR3 sequences, 10% to 15% of them detected once, and 0.51% sits in the top ten. Regarding the study as a whole: CD8+ disease-linked clones were present at relatively low frequencies in blood. Clones linked to disease were reported to show significant enrichment in matched ankylosing spondylitis synovial fluid. Ankylosing spondylitis blood appeared to carry a characteristic TCR beta motif of roughly eight highly homologous variants. A subset of motif variants has previously been described in the synovial fluid and blood of reactive arthritis.

This CDR3 is built from 15 residues. Germline values: CDR1 DFQATT, CDR2 SNEGSKA (reference sequence). V shed 6 bases and J shed 5 bases, with 21 bases lying between them. The sample consisted of blood, either unsorted or a sorted T cell fraction (not recorded which). The chain recombines TRBV20-1 with TRBJ2-3; D possibly corresponds to TRBD2 (6 bases). The TCR sequence derives from a male donor with ankylosing spondylitis. The DNA for the CDR3 is TGCAGTGCGGTCAGGGACTCCGGTCCGCAAGATACGCAGTATTTT. Protein product: CSAVRDSGPQDTQYF.